Given below is one T cell receptor beta chain in context. In the original analysis: Quantification of nucleated cells was approximated via reference gene primer amplification. TCRdb's table, derived via immunoSEQ multiplex PCR, lists solely in-frame clones and lacks some. That table furnishes V, J and clone size, whereas the DNA furnished D and trimming. The data contain 150,000 to 200,000 clones, approximately 87% of them singletons. This entry is derived from a study of blood T cell repertoires in COVID-19. Across the study: T cells, B-cell-depleted T cells, or PBMCs provided the cDNA or gDNA that served as material.

The junction had 11 bases not matched to a gene; V was cut back by 2 bases and J by 1 base. The CDR3 runs to 18 residues. Germline V gene data show CDR1 as MNHEY and CDR2 as SVGEGT. Sequencing input: peripheral blood. V usage is TRBV6-2 or TRBV6-3 and J usage is TRBJ2-3; 8 nucleotides line up with TRBD2. This clonotype originated in a woman aged 60 to 75 with COVID-19, enrolled during active disease. CDR3 in amino acids: CASSYHTLRAGGTDTQYF. In DNA form, the CDR3 reads TGTGCCAGCAGTTACCACACTTTACGAGCGGGAGGCACAGATACGCAGTATTTT.